What follows are 14 T cell receptor beta chains derived from one specimen sequenced in a study of early T cells in non-severe SARS-CoV-2 infection. TCRdb fed the 5' RACE reads into MiXCR, producing one record per CDR3 protein. This table has 68,000 or so distinct CDR3 sequences, roughly an eighth appearing once. The sample taken for sequencing was whole blood. Receptor source: an adult who was a healthcare worker with PCR-confirmed SARS-CoV-2 infection or an uninfected control (not recorded which).

This clonotype was counted at least ten times. The gene calls are TRBV12-3 or TRBV12-4 and TRBJ1-6; possible D gene TRBD1, 5 bases. The CDR3 consists of 14 residues. The V and J ends lost 5 bases and 6 bases respectively, with 11 bases between them. The CDR3 region is CASSHRDPNSPLHF. As DNA, the CDR3 is TGTGCCAGCAGTCACCGGGACCCTAATTCACCCCTCCACTTT.

V gene TRBV20-1 combines with J gene TRBJ1-1, with TRBD1 as a possible D gene (5 bases). Germline-derived CDR1 and CDR2 are DFQATT and SNEGSKA (reference sequence). The CDR3 is 13 amino acids. The ends were cut back, 6 bases at V and 4 bases at J, with 15 bases in the middle. The CDR3 coding sequence is TGCAGTGCACCCGGGGGGGGACCCACTGAAGCTTTCTTT. It yields the protein CSAPGGGPTEAFF.

This clonotype appeared many times. The V gene is TRBV18, the J gene TRBJ1-5, with D tentatively TRBD1 (6 bases). The germline gives CDR1 KGHSH, CDR2 LQKENI. Trimming cost V 0 bases and J 6 bases, with 24 bases left between them. There are 19 residues in the CDR3. CDR3 amino acids: CASSPPVGAGGRLSQPQHF. The CDR3, as DNA: TGTGCCAGCTCACCACCTGTAGGTGCCGGGGGGCGCCTGAGTCAGCCCCAGCATTTT.

The gene calls are TRBV29-1 and TRBJ1-2; D call uncertain. The ends were cut back, 4 bases at V and 3 bases at J, with 9 bases in the middle. The CDR3 is made up of 12 amino acids. CDR1 SQVTM and CDR2 ANQGSEA come from the germline V gene. In DNA form, the CDR3 reads TGCAGCGTTGTCGCTGCGGACTATGGCTACACCTTC. Translated, it gives CSVVAADYGYTF.

This clonotype showed up just a few times. The genes are TRBV6-1 and TRBJ2-2; 7 nucleotides line up with TRBD1. V shed 6 bases and J 7 bases; nucleotides not matched to a gene: 8. The CDR3 sequence is 14 residues long. Germline V gene lookup returns CDR1 MNHNS and CDR2 SASEGT. The CDR3 sequence: CASSLTGAGGELFF. The CDR3 nucleotides are TGTGCCAGCAGCTTAACAGGGGCTGGCGGGGAGCTGTTTTTT.

The chain is built from TRBV3-1 and TRBJ2-3; TRBD1 agrees at 7 bases. The CDR3 is 12 residues long. The V segment lost 8 bases and the J segment 3 bases; nucleotides outside the gene matches: 2. CDR1 is LGHDT, CDR2 YNNKEL, per germline (reference sequence). Here the CDR3 DNA reads TGTGCCAGCTCGACAGGGACAGATACGCAGTATTTT. Its protein is CASSTGTDTQYF.

This clonotype was seen a handful of times. V and J are TRBV12-3 or TRBV12-4 and TRBJ1-5; possible D gene TRBD1, 5 bases. The CDR3 is 15 amino acids. V was shortened by 3 bases and J by 4 bases, with 13 bases between the two germline ends. CDR3 sequence: CASSFLAGWNQPQHF. The CDR3 DNA sequence: TGTGCCAGCAGTTTCCTGGCAGGGTGGAATCAGCCCCAGCATTTT.

The chain couples TRBV3-1 to TRBJ2-3, with D perhaps TRBD2 (6 bases). CDR3 length: 17 residues. The germline V gene encodes CDR1 LGHDT and CDR2 YNNKEL (reference sequence). Trimming removed 0 bases from V and 6 bases from J, with 19 bases in between. The CDR3 bases are TGTGCCAGCAGCCAAGATGCCGGCGGGGTGGGGTCGGATACGCAGTATTTT. Amino acids: CASSQDAGGVGSDTQYF.

This clonotype was found many times. V and J are TRBV12-3 or TRBV12-4 and TRBJ1-2; 9 bases are shared with TRBD1. This CDR3 is built from 14 residues. V shed 4 bases, J shed 8 bases, and the junction held 8 bases outside the gene matches. CDR3 coding DNA: TGTGCCAGCAGTTATACAGGGGGCGCCGACGGCTACACCTTC. Its translation is CASSYTGGADGYTF.

This clonotype has more than one count but fewer than ten. This rearrangement joins TRBV27 to TRBJ2-1; perhaps TRBD1 as D (6 bases). Deletions cut 4 bases from V and 8 bases from J, with 6 bases between. Looked up from germline, CDR1 is MNHEY and CDR2 is SMNVEV (reference sequence). This CDR3 comprises 11 residues. CDR3 in DNA: TGTGCCAGCAGTTACAGGGATGAGCAGTTCTTC. Encoded protein: CASSYRDEQFF.

This clonotype turned up a few times. The chain is built from TRBV2 and TRBJ1-1; D is unclear. The CDR3 sequence is 11 residues long. The V gene's germline CDR1 is SNHLY and CDR2 FYNNEI. Between the trimmed V and J ends, which lost 7 bases and 4 bases, there was a span of 7 bases. CDR3 nucleotides: TGTGCCAGCACAGGCCGCACTGAAGCTTTCTTT. Its translation: CASTGRTEAFF.

Concerning this clonotype itself: This sequence may be a read error, since a much larger clone differs from it by one base. This chain joins TRBV3-1 and TRBJ2-3, with D possibly matching TRBD2 (6 bases). Germline CDR1 reads LGHDT; CDR2 reads YNNKEL (reference sequence). The CDR3 consists of 17 residues. The CDR3 bases are TGTGCCAGCAGCCACCTTGAGGGAGGTGCGGCCACAGATACGCTGTATTTT. Amino acids: CASSHLEGGAATDTLYF.

The chain's CDR3 is CASSLEGAPYNEQFF. For the CDR3, the DNA is TGCGCCAGCAGCTTGGAGGGGGCTCCCTACAATGAGCAGTTCTTC. The V call is TRBV5-1, the J call TRBJ2-1, with 7 bases fitting TRBD1. The germline CDR1 and CDR2 sequences are SGHRS and YFSETQ. The CDR3 has 15 amino acids. Trimming removed 0 bases from V and 2 bases from J; junction bases left unmatched: 2.

This clonotype has a count of ten or more. The chain employs TRBV12-3 or TRBV12-4 and TRBJ2-3; D gene uncertain. V was trimmed by 8 bases and J by 2 bases, leaving 8 bases between them. The CDR3 has 12 amino acids. This CDR3 is CASRENTDTQYF. The DNA of the CDR3 is TGTGCCAGCCGAGAAAACACAGATACGCAGTATTTT.